The clone carrying this T cell receptor beta chain was seen a handful of times. Antigen specificity is unknown. Ligated cDNA underwent four rounds of PCR with nested alpha and beta constant region primers and SP2. Reverse transcription of blood and skin TCR RNA was primed at alpha and beta constant regions. Each CDR3 protein is one row after TCRdb ran MiXCR on the UMI-ligation and nested PCR reads. The sample contains more than 20,000 distinct CDR3 sequences, about 6.1% of which appear only once. Trimming at V came to 6 bases and at J to 2 bases, leaving 6 bases not matched to a gene. The CDR3 runs 15 residues. Germline CDR1 LGHNA, CDR2 YSLEER. The data originate from a study of naive and memory T cell subsets. Study outcomes and limitations: Both skin biopsy types reportedly yielded TCRs, tuberculin sites far more.

As to treatment: skin biopsy from PPD injection site in Mantoux-positive individual. A UMI-containing oligonucleotide was joined by 3' ligation to the TCR cDNA template. Tuberculin skin test biopsies were taken where PPD was injected in Mantoux-positive people. Cells were not sorted; total RNA input targeted roughly 1 to 1000 ng. The sequence was obtained from an adult in good health. Sequenced material: skin, taken from a tuberculin skin test site. The J gene is TRBJ2-7, the V gene TRBV4-3; TRBD2 aligns across 11 bases. This chain's CDR3 is CASRAGTSGPYEQYF. CDR3 DNA: TGCGCCAGCAGAGCAGGGACTAGCGGACCCTACGAGCAGTACTTC.